Below are 23 T cell receptor beta chains sequenced from a single sample in a study of post-analysis software for immune sequencing data (dated by TCRdb to between 2015 and 2016). The study at large found these results: Patients showed significantly higher frequencies than controls for about 5 TRBV segments, among them TRBV5-6, TRBV5-1 and TRBV20-1.

For these receptors, no antigen is known. The method behind the library was PCR. Instrument used: Illumina HiSeq 2500. To reduce PCR and sequencing biases, unique molecular identifiers were incorporated into the TCR beta cDNA libraries. Clones were called with MiXCR by TCRdb after fastp trimmed the public reads at Q25, and only in-frame beta chains were retained. Entries are consolidated by CDR3 protein sequence, retaining the most common genes and DNA. Here the sample has hundreds of thousands of distinct CDR3 sequences; roughly 45% occur a single time. About 1.5% of the sample goes to the ten largest clones. Sequenced: blood. The receptors derive from a girl aged 5 to 17 with multiple sclerosis.

V gene TRBV10-3 combines with J gene TRBJ2-3; D tentatively fits TRBD1 or TRBD2 (6 bases each). Trimming shortened V by 8 bases and J by 2 bases, and 17 bases separated the two germline ends. Germline CDR1 ENHRY, CDR2 SYGVKD. The CDR3 has 15 amino acids. The CDR3 is CAIGGNRDFTDTQYF. For the CDR3, the DNA is TGTGCCATCGGGGGGAACAGGGATTTCACAGATACGCAGTATTTT.

The J gene is TRBJ2-7, the V gene TRBV4-1; the D gene could be TRBD1 or TRBD2 (7 bases each). V was clipped by 4 bases and J by 0 bases, with 16 bases between them. Germline CDR1 reads MGHRA; CDR2 reads YSYEKL. This CDR3 is 16 amino acids long. The CDR3 DNA follows: TGCGCCAGCAGCCCAGGGAGGGGGCTAGCCTCCTACGAGCAGTACTTC. It specifies CASSPGRGLASYEQYF.

V usage is TRBV11-3 and J usage is TRBJ1-1; D unclear. CDR1 and CDR2 (germline): SGHNT, YENEEA. CDR3 length: 12 amino acids. V shed 3 bases and J shed 11 bases, with 13 bases lying between them. The DNA for the CDR3 is TGTGCCAGCAGCTTTCGGTCCGGGAACGCTTTCTTT. This gives the protein CASSFRSGNAFF.

The genes are TRBV7-8 and TRBJ1-2; 7 bases agree with TRBD1. Trimming cost V 8 bases and J 6 bases; bases outside gene matches: 9. Germline V gene sequence: CDR1 SGHVS, CDR2 FQNEAQ. This CDR3 region has 13 residues. CDR3 nucleotide sequence: TGTGCCAGCGCGGGGCAGGGGGAGGATGGCTACACCTTC. This codes for CASAGQGEDGYTF.

The chain is built from TRBV20-1 and TRBJ1-1; D is perhaps TRBD1 (6 bases). The germline gives CDR1 DFQATT, CDR2 SNEGSKA (reference sequence). This CDR3 is 13 amino acids long. The germline V and J ends were trimmed by 4 bases and 6 bases, with 15 bases remaining between them. The CDR3 loop reads CSAKGGRYAEAFF. The DNA for the CDR3 is TGCAGTGCTAAGGGGGGCAGGTACGCTGAAGCTTTCTTT.

A note on this clonotype: The junction departs from germline at one end; a sequencing error may be responsible. V usage is TRBV5-1 and J usage is TRBJ2-6; D tentatively reads TRBD1 or TRBD2 (5 bases each). This CDR3 has 17 amino acids. The V gene's germline CDR1 is SGHRS and CDR2 YFSETQ. The chain's CDR3 is CASSLDSESSGANVPTF. CDR3 DNA: TGCGCCAGCAGCTTGGATAGCGAAAGCTCTGGGGCCAACGTCCCGACTTTC.

The J gene is TRBJ2-3, the V gene TRBV20-1; 13 nucleotides line up with TRBD2. V shed 3 bases and J 0 bases; nucleotides not matched to a gene: 9. The CDR3 is 18 amino acids. Germline V CDR1 and CDR2: DFQATT, SNEGSKA (reference sequence). The CDR3 here is CSARGGLAGHTSTDTQYF. The CDR3 nucleotides read TGCAGTGCTAGGGGGGGACTAGCGGGGCACACTAGCACAGATACGCAGTATTTT.

The chain uses TRBV7-9 and TRBJ2-5, with 8 bases fitting TRBD1. The CDR3 spans 12 residues. Trimming at V came to 3 bases and at J to 11 bases, leaving 5 bases not matched to a gene. Germline values: CDR1 SEHNR, CDR2 FQNEAQ (reference sequence). CDR3 bases: TGTGCCAGCAGCTTGGCGGACAGGGAGCAGTACTTC. Translation: CASSLADREQYF.

The CDR3 DNA reads TGTGCCAGCAGTGAAGGTTTGGACAGGGGGGGATACGAGCAGTACTTC. Translated: CASSEGLDRGGYEQYF. This sequence joins TRBV2 and TRBJ2-7, with TRBD1 matching over 10 bases. Germline V gene lookup returns CDR1 SNHLY and CDR2 FYNNEI. The ends lost 1 base at V and 4 bases at J; junction bases unmatched: 7. The CDR3 loop spans 16 amino acids.

The J gene is TRBJ2-3, the V gene TRBV4-1; 7 bases match TRBD2. The CDR3 is 15 residues long. Trimming at V came to 1 base and at J to 2 bases, leaving 3 bases not matched to a gene. Per the germline V gene, CDR1 is MGHRA and CDR2 is YSYEKL. The CDR3 here is CASSQGAGTTDTQYF. The DNA for the CDR3 is TGCGCCAGCAGCCAAGGAGCGGGGACCACAGATACGCAGTATTTT.

The chain recombines TRBV29-1 with TRBJ2-4, with TRBD2 as a possible D gene (6 bases). The germline gives CDR1 SQVTM, CDR2 ANQGSEA. V was pared by 2 bases and J by 0 bases, with 14 bases between. This CDR3 contains 16 residues. CDR3 in DNA: TGCAGCGTTGAACAACGGGGGAAACTAGCCAAAAACATTCAGTACTTC. Its protein is CSVEQRGKLAKNIQYF.

This clonotype was observed a few times. CDR3 nucleotide sequence: TGTGCCAGCAGCGTATCCAGTTACACTGAAGCTTTCTTT. The encoded protein is CASSVSSYTEAFF. This rearrangement joins TRBV9 to TRBJ1-1; the D is unclear. Germline CDR1 is SGDLS and CDR2 is YYNGEE. Trimming cost V 1 base and J 3 bases, with 7 bases left between them. The CDR3 is 13 residues long.

This clonotype was seen only a few times. The rearrangement uses TRBV4-2 and TRBJ2-1; 7 bases fit TRBD1. This CDR3 is built from 15 residues. V lost 1 base, J lost 7 bases, and 7 bases stayed unmatched. Germline CDR1 reads LGHNA; CDR2 reads YNFKEQ. The CDR3 DNA follows: TGTGCCAGCAGCCAAGGAGACAGGGAACAGAATGAGCAGTTCTTC. This gives the protein CASSQGDREQNEQFF.

This clonotype was counted a few times. The chain is built from TRBV12-3 or TRBV12-4 and TRBJ2-7; TRBD2 agrees at 8 bases. There are 18 residues in the CDR3. V gave up 6 bases and J gave up 4 bases; unmatched junction bases: 20. In nucleotides, the CDR3 is TGTGCCAGCAGATACCTCGGACTAGGGACTAGGGGGGAGTACGAGCAGTACTTC. It yields the protein CASRYLGLGTRGEYEQYF.

V is TRBV10-3 and J is TRBJ2-3, with D maybe TRBD2 (6 bases). With 3 bases removed from V and 0 bases from J, the gap between germline ends came to 13 bases. The CDR3 runs 16 residues. Looked up from germline, CDR1 is ENHRY and CDR2 is SYGVKD. The DNA for the CDR3 is TGTGCCATCAGTGACCCTAGGGGACTTAGCACAGATACGCAGTATTTT. Translating gives CAISDPRGLSTDTQYF.

This clonotype was found a few times. J is TRBJ2-4 and V is TRBV12-3 or TRBV12-4, with a tentative D call TRBD1 (6 bases). The assigned J gene may be wrong: the sequence end matches TRBJ2-7 better. The CDR3 is 14 residues long. The CDR3 sequence is CASSPRGIWYEQYF. In nucleotides, the CDR3 is TGTGCCAGCAGTCCCAGGGGAATTTGGTACGAGCAGTACTTC.

A few counts support this clonotype. The DNA of the CDR3 is TGTGCCAGCAGCACACATGCAAACTCCTACGAGCAGTACTTC. It codes for CASSTHANSYEQYF. The chain joins TRBV7-2 to TRBJ2-7; no reliable D call. CDR1 is SGHTA and CDR2 is FQGNSA in the germline V gene. The CDR3 consists of 14 residues. The V end was cut by 5 bases, the J end by 0 bases, with 11 bases between.

The chain uses TRBV7-9 and TRBJ2-7; 7 bases map to TRBD1. The trim removed 1 base at V and 3 bases at J, leaving 3 bases unmatched. This CDR3 is built from 14 residues. CDR1 and CDR2 (germline): SEHNR, FQNEAQ (reference sequence). CDR3: CASSLVRQGYEQYF. The CDR3 coding sequence is TGTGCCAGCAGCTTAGTTCGACAGGGCTACGAGCAGTACTTC.

This chain joins TRBV29-1 and TRBJ2-4, with 7 nucleotides matching TRBD1. The J call may be wrong; the DNA end is better matched by TRBJ2-7. The CDR3 contains 12 residues. Germline V CDR1 and CDR2: SQVTM, ANQGSEA. The CDR3 DNA follows: TGCAGCGTTGGTGAGGGGGCGGACGAGCAGTACTTC. It is translated as CSVGEGADEQYF.

This clonotype was counted a few times. This chain connects TRBV20-1 to TRBJ1-4; 7 bases are a match to TRBD1. The V segment lost 6 bases and the J segment 7 bases; nucleotides outside the gene matches: 11. This CDR3 spans 14 amino acids. CDR1 DFQATT and CDR2 SNEGSKA come from the germline V gene (reference sequence). CDR3 DNA: TGCAGTGCGCAGCCAGGGGGGCGAGTTGAAAAACTGTTTTTT. This sequence encodes CSAQPGGRVEKLFF.

The gene calls are TRBV12-3 or TRBV12-4 and TRBJ2-3; 7 bases map to TRBD2. The CDR3 spans 14 residues. The V and J ends lost 3 bases and 5 bases, in that order; junction bases with no gene match: 5. Written as DNA, the CDR3 is TGTGCCAGCAGTTTCTCCAGCGGGGTAGATACGCAGTATTTT. Its protein is CASSFSSGVDTQYF.

This clonotype was detected only a few times. The chain uses TRBV27 and TRBJ1-5, with unresolved D. The CDR3 spans 15 residues. Germline CDR1 MNHEY, CDR2 SMNVEV (reference sequence). Trimming shortened V by 5 bases and J by 0 bases, and 11 bases separated the two germline ends. CDR3 protein: CASSPERLSNQPQHF. CDR3 sequence (DNA): TGTGCCAGCAGTCCCGAAAGGCTTAGCAATCAGCCCCAGCATTTT.

To note about this clonotype: The junction does not match germline at one end; this may be a read error. This chain connects TRBV5-5 to TRBJ2-7; 8 bases agree with TRBD1. This CDR3 contains 15 residues. Germline V CDR1 and CDR2: SGHKS, YYEKEE (reference sequence). CDR3 in DNA: TGTGCCAGCAGCAAGGGACAGGAGAGCTCCCACGAGCAGTACTTC. It is translated as CASSKGQESSHEQYF.